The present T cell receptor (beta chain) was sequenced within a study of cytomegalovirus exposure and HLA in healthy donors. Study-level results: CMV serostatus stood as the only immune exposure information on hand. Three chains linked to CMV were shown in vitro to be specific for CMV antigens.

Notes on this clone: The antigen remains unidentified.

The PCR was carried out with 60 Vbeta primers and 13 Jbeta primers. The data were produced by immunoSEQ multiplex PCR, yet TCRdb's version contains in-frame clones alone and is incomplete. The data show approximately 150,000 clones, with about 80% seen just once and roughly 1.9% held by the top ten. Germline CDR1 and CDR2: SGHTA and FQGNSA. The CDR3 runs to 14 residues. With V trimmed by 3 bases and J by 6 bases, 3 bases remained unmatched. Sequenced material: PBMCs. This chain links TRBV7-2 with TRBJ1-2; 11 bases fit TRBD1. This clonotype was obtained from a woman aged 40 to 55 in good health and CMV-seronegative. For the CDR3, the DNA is TGTGCCAGCAGCTTCCGGACAGGGGGCCATGGCTACACCTTC. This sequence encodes CASSFRTGGHGYTF.